Listed below are T cell receptor beta chains from one sample, sequenced in a study of blood T cell repertoires in COVID-19. Clones were sequenced by immunoSEQ multiplex PCR, and TCRdb holds only the in-frame ones, with some missing. The table lists about 48,000 clones, approximately 80% of them singletons, with 7.3% in the top ten. Material: peripheral blood. The receptors originated from a man between 35 and 55 years old with acute or convalescent COVID-19. Each CDR3 is given with its conserved first and last residue. Fields, in order: D gene, clone size, J gene, V gene, CDR3 DNA, CDR3 protein. A D gene is named only where the DNA matches it firmly. Where a row states a size, it is once, few, many or the class of an expanded clone; other rows omit it.

D: TRBD1; size: -; J: TRBJ1-1; V: TRBV6-5; DNA: TGTGCCAGCAGTTTAGACAGGGCGAACACTGAAGCTTTCTTT; CDR3: CASSLDRANTEAFF
D: -; size: -; J: TRBJ2-4; V: TRBV6-5; DNA: TGTGCCAGCAGTTACCTCGGCAGGGAGGAAAACATTCAGTACTTC; CDR3: CASSYLGREENIQYF
D: -; size: -; J: TRBJ1-2; V: TRBV2; DNA: TGTGCCAGCAGTAAGGCGGTCGGAGACTATGGCTACACCTTC; CDR3: CASSKAVGDYGYTF
D: -; size: -; J: TRBJ2-6; V: TRBV3-1/TRBV3-2; DNA: TGTGCCAGCAGCCAAGCCCCGGGCTCTGGGGCCAACGTCCTGACTTTC; CDR3: CASSQAPGSGANVLTF
D: TRBD1; size: -; J: TRBJ2-2; V: TRBV5-1; DNA: TGCGCCAGCAGCCTGGGACAGACGAACACCGGGGAGCTGTTTTTT; CDR3: CASSLGQTNTGELFF
D: -; size: -; J: TRBJ1-5; V: TRBV27; DNA: TGTGCCAGCCGCATACGCGCGGGGGGGGGTAATAGCAATCAGCCCCAGCATTTT; CDR3: CASRIRAGGGNSNQPQHF
D: TRBD1; size: once; J: TRBJ2-3; V: TRBV19; DNA: TGTGCCAGTAGTATCCGGGACAGGGGGCTCACAGATACGCAGTATTTT; CDR3: CASSIRDRGLTDTQYF
D: TRBD1; size: once; J: TRBJ2-1; V: TRBV30; DNA: TGTGCCTGGAGCGCATTTCCCCCCGGGACAGGGAAAGGGGAGCAGTTCTTC; CDR3: CAWSAFPPGTGKGEQFF
D: TRBD2; size: -; J: TRBJ2-5; V: TRBV11-2; DNA: TGTGCCAGCAGCTCCAGACCAGCGGGGGGCCTGTACCAAGAGACCCAGTACTTC; CDR3: CASSSRPAGGLYQETQYF
D: -; size: -; J: TRBJ2-5; V: TRBV19; DNA: TGTGCCAGACTCTCACACAGGCACACTCACTTC; CDR3: CARLSHRHTHF
D: -; size: -; J: TRBJ2-2; V: TRBV4-2; DNA: TGTGCCAGCAGCCAACTTGAAACCGGGACAACCCCCGCGGGCGGGGAGCTGTTTTTT; CDR3: CASSQLETGTTPAGGELFF
D: -; size: -; J: TRBJ1-6; V: TRBV10-3; DNA: TGTGCCATCAGAGCGGGGACACCTAATTCACCCCTCCACTTT; CDR3: CAIRAGTPNSPLHF
D: TRBD2; size: -; J: TRBJ2-1; V: TRBV5-1; DNA: TGCGCCAGCAGCCGGGGGGGATTAGTGTACAATGAGCAGTTCTTC; CDR3: CASSRGGLVYNEQFF
D: TRBD1; size: -; J: TRBJ1-2; V: TRBV6-2/TRBV6-3; DNA: TGTGCCAGCAGTTACCTCGCAGGGGGCTATGGCTACACCTTC; CDR3: CASSYLAGGYGYTF
D: -; size: few; J: TRBJ1-5; V: TRBV3-1/TRBV3-2; DNA: TGTGCCAGCAGCCAGAGTCAGGATCAGCCCCAGCATTTT; CDR3: CASSQSQDQPQHF
D: -; size: once; J: TRBJ1-5; V: TRBV18; DNA: TGTGCCAGCTCCACAGGTGTTAGCAATCAGCCCCAGCATTTT; CDR3: CASSTGVSNQPQHF
D: TRBD1; size: -; J: TRBJ1-1; V: TRBV18; DNA: TGTGCCAGCTCCTCGGGGGACAGGGGGAACACTGAAGCTTTCTTT; CDR3: CASSSGDRGNTEAFF
D: -; size: -; J: TRBJ1-6; V: TRBV30; DNA: TGTGCCTGGACCCGGACAGAACTCTACAATTCACCCCTCCACTTT; CDR3: CAWTRTELYNSPLHF
D: -; size: -; J: TRBJ1-6; V: TRBV7-2; DNA: TGTGCCAGCAGCTCACCTCGCGGGAGTTACTCACCCCTCCACTTT; CDR3: CASSSPRGSYSPLHF
D: TRBD1; size: -; J: TRBJ2-5; V: TRBV5-8; DNA: TGTGCCAGCAGCCCCCTTGGCTCCCGACAGGGAGAGACCCAGTACTTC; CDR3: CASSPLGSRQGETQYF
D: -; size: -; J: TRBJ2-2; V: TRBV28; DNA: TGTGCCGGCAGGGGGGGGCCGTCCACCGGGGAGCTGTTTTTT; CDR3: CAGRGGPSTGELFF
D: -; size: -; J: TRBJ2-2; V: TRBV23-1; DNA: TGCGCCACCCTAAAGGGAGAGGAAAACACCGGGGAGCTGTTTTTT; CDR3: CATLKGEENTGELFF
D: TRBD1; size: -; J: TRBJ2-5; V: TRBV2; DNA: TGTGCCAGCAGGGACAGGGGAGAGACCCAGTACTTC; CDR3: CASRDRGETQYF
D: -; size: -; J: TRBJ2-2; V: TRBV14; DNA: TGTGCCAGCGAGAATAACCCGGGGGAGCTGTTTTTT; CDR3: CASENNPGELFF
D: -; size: -; J: TRBJ1-2; V: TRBV14; DNA: TGTGCCAGCAGCCAAGGGCCGTTCTATGGCTACACCTTC; CDR3: CASSQGPFYGYTF
D: TRBD2; size: -; J: TRBJ2-7; V: TRBV5-6; DNA: TGTGCCAGCAGCCCGGGACTAGCGGGGTTCAACGAGCAGTACTTC; CDR3: CASSPGLAGFNEQYF
D: -; size: -; J: TRBJ2-3; V: TRBV7-2; DNA: TGTGCCAGCAGCTTAGGGGGGGGCGCAGATACGCAGTATTTT; CDR3: CASSLGGGADTQYF
D: -; size: -; J: TRBJ1-2; V: TRBV6-1; DNA: TGTGCCAGCAGTGAAACCGGGATCTATGGCTACACCTTC; CDR3: CASSETGIYGYTF
D: -; size: -; J: TRBJ1-1; V: TRBV29-1; DNA: TGCAGCGTTCCACCGGGTCCGAACACTGAAGCTTTCTTT; CDR3: CSVPPGPNTEAFF
D: TRBD1; size: -; J: TRBJ1-2; V: TRBV19; DNA: TGTGCCAGCCACGAACAGGGGGCAGTTGGCTACACCTTC; CDR3: CASHEQGAVGYTF
D: -; size: -; J: TRBJ1-1; V: TRBV30; DNA: TGTGCCTGGAGTGCCCTAGACAGAACCAACACTGAAGCTTTCTTT; CDR3: CAWSALDRTNTEAFF
D: -; size: -; J: TRBJ1-6; V: TRBV11-2; DNA: TGTGCCAGCAGCTTACAGGGTTATTATTCACCCCTCCACTTT; CDR3: CASSLQGYYSPLHF
D: -; size: -; J: TRBJ2-3; V: TRBV5-6; DNA: TGTGCCAGCAGCTTTTTGGGGGCGCACACAGATACGCAGTATTTT; CDR3: CASSFLGAHTDTQYF
D: -; size: -; J: TRBJ1-2; V: TRBV2; DNA: TGTGCCAGCAGCGAAAGGGGAAGGGACTATGGCTACACCTTC; CDR3: CASSERGRDYGYTF
D: -; size: -; J: TRBJ1-6; V: TRBV30; DNA: TGTGCCTGGAGTGTACAAGTTGATTCACCCCTCCACTTT; CDR3: CAWSVQVDSPLHF
D: TRBD2; size: -; J: TRBJ2-1; V: TRBV12-3/TRBV12-4; DNA: TGTGCCAGCAGTCCGAGCCGGGGGGGAGGATTCTTC; CDR3: CASSPSRGGGFF